This T cell receptor beta chain was captured by sequencing in a study of PD-1 blockade in classical Hodgkin lymphoma. CDR1 and CDR2 from the germline V gene are SGDLS and YYNGEE. The CDR3 covers 16 residues. V lost 2 bases and J lost 1, with 13 bases in between. The sample's time point: cycle 4 day 1 (C4D1), after 5 to 7 weeks of nivolumab. Every one of the patients relapsed after autologous stem cell transplantation (brentuximab vedotin exposure was variable). It was by magnetic negative selection that CD4+ T cells were purified from thawed PBMCs. Using immunoSEQ multiplex PCR, the repertoire was profiled, and TCRdb retains in-frame clones only, with some absent. The sample lists tens of thousands of clones, roughly 80% occurring once. Findings of the study overall: The authors excluded patients who started nivolumab under 1 year after ASCT. A significant rise in TCR diversity by C4D1 was seen for CD4+ but not CD8+ cells.

About this clone: Its antigen is currently unknown.

This sample comprised CD4+ T cells from blood, obtained before the fourth cycle of nivolumab. The TCR was taken from a human donor with classical Hodgkin lymphoma. The chain has TRBV9 and TRBJ1-3, with TRBD1 as a possible D gene (6 bases). CDR3 loop: CASSVSWGASGNTIYF. CDR3 in DNA: TGTGCCAGCAGCGTTTCTTGGGGGGCGTCTGGAAACACCATATATTTT.